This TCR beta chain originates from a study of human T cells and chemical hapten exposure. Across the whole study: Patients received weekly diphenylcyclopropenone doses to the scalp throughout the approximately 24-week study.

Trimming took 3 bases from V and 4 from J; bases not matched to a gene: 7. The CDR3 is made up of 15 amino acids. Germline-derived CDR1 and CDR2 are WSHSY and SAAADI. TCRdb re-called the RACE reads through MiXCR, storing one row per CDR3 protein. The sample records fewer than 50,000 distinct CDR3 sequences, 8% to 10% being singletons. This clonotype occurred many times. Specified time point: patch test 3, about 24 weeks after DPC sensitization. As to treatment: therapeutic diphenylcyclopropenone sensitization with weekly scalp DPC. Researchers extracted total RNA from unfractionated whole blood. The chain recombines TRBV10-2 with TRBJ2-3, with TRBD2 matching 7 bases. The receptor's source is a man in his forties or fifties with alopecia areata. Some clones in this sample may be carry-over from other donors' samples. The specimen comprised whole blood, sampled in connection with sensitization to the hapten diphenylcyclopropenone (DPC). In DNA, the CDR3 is TGCGCCAGCAGTGATGCGGGAGTTCCGTCAGATACGCAGTATTTT. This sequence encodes CASSDAGVPSDTQYF.